This T cell receptor (beta chain) comes out of a study of blood T cell repertoires in COVID-19. This clone has a single count. V gave up 4 bases and J gave up 2 bases; unmatched junction bases: 8. The length of the CDR3 is 16 residues. CDR1 and CDR2 (germline): LNHDA, SQIVND (reference sequence). Methods used by the authors: Reference gene primer amplification in the assay estimated nucleated cell counts. Here immunoSEQ multiplex PCR was the method, and the copy in TCRdb shows in-frame clones only, minus some. The DNA gave D and trimming, while V, J and clone size come from that table. The repertoire includes about 230,000 clones, roughly 86% of them detected once, and about 2.5% sits in the top ten.

The clonotype originates from a woman aged 60-70 years with acute or convalescent COVID-19. The V and J genes are TRBV19 and TRBJ2-5; TRBD1 agrees at 9 bases. Sequenced: peripheral blood. The CDR3 DNA reads TGTGCCAGTAGTAGAACTCGGACAGGGGATCAAGAGACCCAGTACTTC. Amino acids: CASSRTRTGDQETQYF. The complete variable domain, with remaining parts taken from reference TRBV19 and TRBJ2-5, reads DGGITQSPKYLFRKEGQNVTLSCEQNLNHDAMYWYRQDPGQGLRLIYYSQIVNDFQKGDIAEGYSVSREKKESFPLTVTSAQKNPTAFYLCASSRTRTGDQETQYFGPGTRLLVL.